A single sample gave rise to the 20 T cell receptor beta chains below, sequenced in a study of shared clonotypes between healthy human individuals. The protocol was immunoSEQ multiplex PCR, while the TCRdb copy is restricted to in-frame clones and leaves out a portion. Here the sample spans a few million clones, roughly 92% being singletons. Input material: naive CD4+ T cells sorted from blood. Noted subset: CD45RA+ positively selected. These receptors all stem from a man in his late teens or twenties in good health.

The chain uses TRBV6-5 and TRBJ1-1, with D hard to call. CDR1 and CDR2 (germline): MNHEY, SVGAGI. The CDR3 totals 13 residues. The V end lost 7 bases, the J end lost 10 bases, and 19 bases lay between the germline ends. The CDR3 sequence is CASMVPGGKRAFF. The CDR3 coding sequence is TGTGCCAGCATGGTACCGGGAGGAAAACGAGCTTTCTTT.

V gene TRBV15 combines with J gene TRBJ2-7, with 8 bases that match TRBD2. In germline, CDR1 is LNHNV, CDR2 YYDKDF (reference sequence). The V and J ends lost 5 bases and 4 bases, in that order; junction bases with no gene match: 13. This CDR3 comprises 16 residues. The DNA for the CDR3 is TGTGCCACCAGCGGCTTGGGGTCTAGCGGGTCGTACGAGCAGTACTTC. As protein: CATSGLGSSGSYEQYF.

The rearrangement links TRBV29-1 to TRBJ2-2; TRBD1 might be the D (6 bases). Germline CDR1 SQVTM, CDR2 ANQGSEA. Trimming shortened V by 6 bases and J by 2 bases, and 13 bases separated the two germline ends. The CDR3 sequence is 14 residues long. This CDR3 reads CSVTGQDNTGELFF. Here the CDR3 DNA reads TGCAGCGTCACGGGACAAGATAACACCGGGGAGCTGTTTTTT.

The chain joins TRBV10-3 to TRBJ2-3; D possibly uses TRBD1 or TRBD2 (6 bases each). This CDR3 comprises 14 residues. V dropped 10 bases and J dropped 6 bases, with 20 bases sitting between them. The germline gives CDR1 ENHRY, CDR2 SYGVKD. In DNA form, the CDR3 reads TGTGCCAGCAGATACGGGGGCGGGGTGGATACGCAGTATTTT. This encodes CASRYGGGVDTQYF.

The chain joins TRBV25-1 to TRBJ2-3, with 8 bases lining up with TRBD1. Germline V lookup: CDR1 MGHDK, CDR2 SYGVNS. This CDR3 comprises 14 residues. Losses at the gene ends were 4 bases for V and 5 bases for J; bases not matched to a gene: 5. CDR3 nucleotides: TGTGCCAGCAGTGCGTCCGGGACAGGAGATACGCAGTATTTT. Its protein is CASSASGTGDTQYF.

The CDR3 is CASDTVNTEAFF. CDR3 bases: TGTGCCAGCGACACCGTGAACACTGAAGCTTTCTTT. The chain has TRBV6-5 and TRBJ1-1; D uncertain. There are 12 residues in the CDR3. V was cut by 8 bases and J by 0 bases, with 7 bases left in between. Germline CDR1 MNHEY, CDR2 SVGAGI.

The rearrangement joins TRBV11-2 to TRBJ2-3, with a possible D match to TRBD2 (6 bases). The CDR3 has 17 residues. Germline CDR1 reads SGHAT; CDR2 reads FQNNGV. The ends were cut back, 0 bases at V and 0 bases at J, with 13 bases in the middle. CDR3 coding DNA: TGTGCCAGCAGCTTAGACAAGGGAGGAAGAAGCACAGATACGCAGTATTTT. Translated: CASSLDKGGRSTDTQYF. The whole variable domain, remainder taken from reference TRBV11-2 and TRBJ2-3, is EAGVAQSPRYKIIEKRQSVAFWCNPISGHATLYWYQQILGQGPKLLIQFQNNGVVDDSQLPKDRFSAERLKGVDSTLKIQPAKLEDSAVYLCASSLDKGGRSTDTQYFGPGTRLTVL.

Comments on this clone: This sample also contains other DNA sequences that code for the same CDR3. J is TRBJ1-6 and V is TRBV27, with D unclear. V lost 3 bases and J lost 7, with 10 bases in between. This CDR3 has 14 residues. The germline V gene encodes CDR1 MNHEY and CDR2 SMNVEV (reference sequence). CDR3 DNA: TGTGCCAGCAGTTTTGGCACGGCGAATTCACCCCTCCACTTT. It is translated as CASSFGTANSPLHF.

The V call is TRBV18, the J call TRBJ2-7, with 11 nucleotides matching TRBD1. Germline CDR1 and CDR2: KGHSH and LQKENI. The trim removed 0 bases at V and 2 bases at J, leaving 3 bases unmatched. The CDR3 runs 16 residues. This CDR3 is CASSPPGQGVAYEQYF. CDR3 nucleotides: TGTGCCAGCTCACCACCGGGACAGGGGGTTGCCTACGAGCAGTACTTC. The full variable domain, its missing parts supplied by reference TRBV18 and TRBJ2-7, is NAGVMQNPRHLVRRRGQEARLRCSPMKGHSHVYWYRQLPEEGLKFMVYLQKENIIDESGMPKERFSAEFPKEGPSILRIQQVVRGDSAAYFCASSPPGQGVAYEQYFGPGTRLTVT.

Regarding this clone: Additional DNA sequences in this sample encode the identical CDR3. The chain's CDR3 is CAWGSGANVLTF. Written as DNA, the CDR3 is TGTGCCTGGGGTTCTGGGGCCAACGTCCTGACTTTC. J is TRBJ2-6 and V is TRBV30, with no clear D. V lost 5 bases to trimming and J lost 1 base, with 3 bases between them. The CDR3 is made up of 12 amino acids. In germline, CDR1 is GTSNPN, CDR2 SVGIG (reference sequence).

This rearrangement joins TRBV7-2 to TRBJ2-3, with 7 bases aligning to TRBD2. Germline V gene data show CDR1 as SGHTA and CDR2 as FQGNSA. Trimming took 5 bases from V and 2 from J; bases not matched to a gene: 7. The CDR3 length is 15 residues. The CDR3 loop reads CASSPGGIVTDTQYF. The CDR3 coding sequence is TGTGCCAGCAGCCCGGGGGGTATCGTCACAGATACGCAGTATTTT.

On this clone itself: Other DNA sequences from this sample encode an identical CDR3 as well. This CDR3 is CASSLGAGYTEAFF. CDR3 coding DNA: TGCGCCAGCAGCTTGGGAGCAGGGTACACTGAAGCTTTCTTT. The gene calls are TRBV5-1 and TRBJ1-1; a possible D gene is TRBD1 (5 bases). The CDR3 sequence is 14 residues long. The germline V and J ends were trimmed by 0 bases and 3 bases, with 9 bases remaining between them. Germline loops: CDR1 SGHRS, CDR2 YFSETQ.

The chain links TRBV6-4 to TRBJ2-2; D is uncertain. The CDR3 sequence is 14 residues long. Germline V gives CDR1 MRHNA, CDR2 SNTAGT. V lost 4 bases to trimming and J lost 1 base, with 7 bases between them. The CDR3 DNA sequence: TGTGCCAGCAGTGTGGGTAAGAACACCGGGGAGCTGTTTTTT. Protein sequence: CASSVGKNTGELFF.

V and J are TRBV10-2 and TRBJ2-2; D remains unclear. CDR3 length: 14 amino acids. V lost 6 bases, J lost 1 base, and 9 bases lay in between. The germline gives CDR1 WSHSY, CDR2 SAAADI. The CDR3 DNA is TGCGCCAGCAGAGGTCAGGTGAACACCGGGGAGCTGTTTTTT. This codes for CASRGQVNTGELFF.

The rearrangement uses TRBV5-5 and TRBJ2-5; unclear D gene. Trimming removed 4 bases from V and 5 bases from J, with 18 bases in between. This CDR3 has 15 amino acids. Germline V gene data show CDR1 as SGHKS and CDR2 as YYEKEE (reference sequence). The CDR3 DNA sequence: TGTGCCAGCAGCGGCCTAACGGGCAAGGACGAGACCCAGTACTTC. It codes for CASSGLTGKDETQYF. The full variable domain, completed using reference TRBV5-5 and TRBJ2-5, is DAGVTQSPTHLIKTRGQQVTLRCSPISGHKSVSWYQQVLGQGPQFIFQYYEKEERGRGNFPDRFSARQFPNYSSELNVNALLLGDSALYLCASSGLTGKDETQYFGPGTRLLVL.

The CDR3 DNA is TGTGCCAGCTCACCAGGGGGACCCTACAATGAGCAGTTCTTC. Translated: CASSPGGPYNEQFF. The chain carries TRBV18 and TRBJ2-1; D tentatively fits TRBD1 or TRBD2 (5 bases each). The CDR3 runs to 14 residues. V lost 2 bases to trimming and J lost 2 bases, with 7 bases between them. From germline, CDR1 is KGHSH and CDR2 LQKENI. Together with reference TRBV18 and TRBJ2-1, the CDR3 gives the full variable domain: NAGVMQNPRHLVRRRGQEARLRCSPMKGHSHVYWYRQLPEEGLKFMVYLQKENIIDESGMPKERFSAEFPKEGPSILRIQQVVRGDSAAYFCASSPGGPYNEQFFGPGTRLTVL.

The genes are TRBV5-6 and TRBJ1-1; D may be TRBD1 (6 bases). The germline V and J ends were trimmed by 7 bases and 0 bases, with 16 bases remaining between them. CDR3 size: 15 residues. The germline V gene has CDR1 SGHDT and CDR2 YYEEEE. The CDR3 reads CASSRSGAMNTEAFF. The DNA of the CDR3 is TGTGCCAGCTCCCGGTCGGGGGCAATGAACACTGAAGCTTTCTTT.

The chain recombines TRBV28 with TRBJ1-2; D is unclear. Trimming cost V 5 bases and J 4 bases, with 8 bases left between them. The length of the CDR3 is 12 residues. CDR1 is MDHEN, CDR2 SYDVKM, per germline. The CDR3 DNA reads TGTGCCAGCAGTCCCGGGATCTATGGCTACACCTTC. Residues: CASSPGIYGYTF.

The CDR3 DNA reads as TGTGCCAGCAGTTTGATAAGGGACGGGGGTCACTATGGCTACACCTTC. Residues: CASSLIRDGGHYGYTF. This chain joins TRBV28 and TRBJ1-2, with a tentative D call TRBD1 (5 bases). The CDR3 is 16 residues long. Germline CDR1 and CDR2: MDHEN and SYDVKM. V lost 3 bases to trimming and J lost 3 bases, with 17 bases between them.

The chain recombines TRBV5-5 with TRBJ2-5, with 8 bases fitting TRBD1. This CDR3 comprises 13 residues. Germline trimming cut 4 bases from V and 9 bases from J; bases unmatched to any gene: 8. The germline CDR1 and CDR2 sequences are SGHKS and YYEKEE (reference sequence). The CDR3 region is CASSQTGAQAQYF. The CDR3 coding sequence is TGTGCCAGCAGCCAGACAGGGGCCCAGGCCCAGTACTTC.